The next 13 T cell receptor beta chains were all read from a single sample in a study of cytomegalovirus exposure and HLA in healthy donors. Primers included in the PCR were 60 Vbeta and 13 Jbeta primers. TCRdb's table, derived via immunoSEQ multiplex PCR, lists solely in-frame clones and lacks some. The sample's table shows some 140,000 clones. The material sequenced was PBMCs. These receptor sequences come from an older woman in good health and CMV-seronegative.

The rearrangement links TRBV6-5 to TRBJ1-5, with TRBD1 matching over 8 bases. Germline V lookup: CDR1 MNHEY, CDR2 SVGAGI. Trimming at V came to 0 bases and at J to 6 bases, leaving 4 bases not matched to a gene. The CDR3 consists of 15 residues. CDR3 region: CASSYSGDRRQPQHF. In DNA, the CDR3 is TGTGCCAGCAGTTACTCTGGGGACAGGCGTCAGCCCCAGCATTTT.

The V gene is TRBV5-1, the J gene TRBJ1-6; D may be TRBD1 (5 bases). Germline V lookup: CDR1 SGHRS, CDR2 YFSETQ. The CDR3 sequence is 13 residues long. Trimming pared 0 bases from V and 7 bases from J, leaving 5 bases between. The DNA for the CDR3 is TGCGCCAGCAGCTTGGGACAGAATTCACCCCTCCACTTT. Its protein is CASSLGQNSPLHF.

V gene TRBV6-1 combines with J gene TRBJ1-1, with TRBD1 matching 9 bases. CDR1 MNHNS and CDR2 SASEGT come from the germline V gene. The ends lost 1 base at V and 9 bases at J; junction bases unmatched: 6. This CDR3 spans 14 amino acids. This chain's CDR3 is CASSEGQGDLQAFF. The DNA for the CDR3 is TGTGCCAGCAGTGAAGGACAGGGGGATTTACAAGCTTTCTTT.

V gene TRBV2 combines with J gene TRBJ2-1; a possible D gene is TRBD2 (6 bases). CDR3 length: 15 residues. V gave up 6 bases and J gave up 2 bases, with 14 bases separating them. The germline CDR1 and CDR2 sequences are SNHLY and FYNNEI. CDR3 in DNA: TGTGCCAGCAGCGGGGGTCCGTCTGCCTACAATGAGCAGTTCTTC. It encodes CASSGGPSAYNEQFF.

The V call is TRBV9, the J call TRBJ1-1, with D maybe TRBD1 (5 bases). V lost 5 bases, J lost 5 bases, and 22 bases lay in between. The germline V gene encodes CDR1 SGDLS and CDR2 YYNGEE. The CDR3 totals 16 residues. This CDR3 reads CASSPGQGRVGTEAFF. The CDR3 nucleotides are TGTGCCAGCAGTCCTGGACAAGGTCGAGTCGGGACTGAAGCTTTCTTT.

The chain is built from TRBV18 and TRBJ1-1; D not resolved. CDR1 KGHSH and CDR2 LQKENI come from the germline V gene. The CDR3 extends over 12 amino acids. V lost 3 bases to trimming and J lost 6 bases, with 8 bases between them. CDR3 residues: CASSPDFAEAFF. CDR3 DNA: TGTGCCAGCTCACCGGACTTCGCTGAAGCTTTCTTT. The full variable domain, rest sourced from reference TRBV18 and TRBJ1-1, is NAGVMQNPRHLVRRRGQEARLRCSPMKGHSHVYWYRQLPEEGLKFMVYLQKENIIDESGMPKERFSAEFPKEGPSILRIQQVVRGDSAAYFCASSPDFAEAFFGQGTRLTVV.

V usage is TRBV28 and J usage is TRBJ2-1; TRBD2 might be the D (6 bases). Trimming pared 3 bases from V and 7 bases from J, leaving 10 bases between. The CDR3 has 13 residues. The germline V gene encodes CDR1 MDHEN and CDR2 SYDVKM. DNA of the CDR3: TGTGCCAGCAGTTTGGCAGGGAGGAATGAGCAGTTCTTC. This sequence encodes CASSLAGRNEQFF.

This chain links TRBV11-3 with TRBJ1-1; the D gene is possibly TRBD1 (6 bases). The CDR3 runs 15 residues. Germline V gene data show CDR1 as SGHNT and CDR2 as YENEEA. V dropped 2 bases and J dropped 4 bases, with 14 bases sitting between them. CDR3 protein: CASSLSQGRSTEAFF. CDR3 in DNA: TGTGCCAGCAGCTTATCCCAGGGGCGGTCCACTGAAGCTTTCTTT.

The chain employs TRBV5-1 and TRBJ2-3; possibly TRBD2 for D (5 bases). Trimming took off 0 bases at V and 2 bases at J, with 19 bases between the two ends. Germline CDR1 reads SGHRS; CDR2 reads YFSETQ. This CDR3 is 18 amino acids long. CDR3 sequence reads: CASSLGIFAGGDTDTQYF. Here the CDR3 DNA reads TGCGCCAGCAGCTTGGGGATTTTCGCGGGCGGAGACACAGATACGCAGTATTTT.

CDR3 coding DNA: TGTGCCTGGAGAAAGCTAGCGGGGAACCCCCCCTACGAGCAGTACTTC. It yields the protein CAWRKLAGNPPYEQYF. This chain connects TRBV30 to TRBJ2-7, with 9 bases fitting TRBD2. Germline lookup yields CDR1 GTSNPN and CDR2 SVGIG (reference sequence). The CDR3 length is 16 residues. Trimming at V came to 3 bases and at J to 2 bases, leaving 11 bases not matched to a gene.

This chain links TRBV7-9 with TRBJ2-1, with unresolved D. Germline CDR1 SEHNR, CDR2 FQNEAQ (reference sequence). CDR3 length: 14 amino acids. V shed 5 bases and J shed 0 bases, with 8 bases lying between them. Here the CDR3 reads CASSPRSSYNEQFF. In nucleotides, the CDR3 is TGTGCCAGCAGCCCGAGGAGCTCCTACAATGAGCAGTTCTTC. The full variable domain, with the rest looked up from reference TRBV7-9 and TRBJ2-1, is DTGVSQNPRHKITKRGQNVTFRCDPISEHNRLYWYRQTLGQGPEFLTYFQNEAQLEKSRLLSDRFSAERPKGSFSTLEIQRTEQGDSAMYLCASSPRSSYNEQFFGPGTRLTVL.

V gene TRBV11-2 combines with J gene TRBJ1-2, with 7 positions matching TRBD1. Trimming at V came to 4 bases and at J to 8 bases, leaving 19 bases not matched to a gene. The CDR3 extends over 17 amino acids. Germline loops: CDR1 SGHAT, CDR2 FQNNGV. The DNA of the CDR3 is TGTGCCAGCAGCTCATCGGACAGGAAGGCGGCTCTAGGAGGCTACACCTTC. It encodes CASSSSDRKAALGGYTF.

V gene TRBV6-4 combines with J gene TRBJ2-3, with a weak D call TRBD2 (5 bases). The CDR3 is 13 residues long. Germline assignment: CDR1 MRHNA and CDR2 SNTAGT. Trimming removed 3 bases at V and 3 bases at J, with 7 bases between. This CDR3 is CASSERETDTQYF. In DNA form, the CDR3 reads TGTGCCAGCAGTGAGAGGGAAACAGATACGCAGTATTTT.